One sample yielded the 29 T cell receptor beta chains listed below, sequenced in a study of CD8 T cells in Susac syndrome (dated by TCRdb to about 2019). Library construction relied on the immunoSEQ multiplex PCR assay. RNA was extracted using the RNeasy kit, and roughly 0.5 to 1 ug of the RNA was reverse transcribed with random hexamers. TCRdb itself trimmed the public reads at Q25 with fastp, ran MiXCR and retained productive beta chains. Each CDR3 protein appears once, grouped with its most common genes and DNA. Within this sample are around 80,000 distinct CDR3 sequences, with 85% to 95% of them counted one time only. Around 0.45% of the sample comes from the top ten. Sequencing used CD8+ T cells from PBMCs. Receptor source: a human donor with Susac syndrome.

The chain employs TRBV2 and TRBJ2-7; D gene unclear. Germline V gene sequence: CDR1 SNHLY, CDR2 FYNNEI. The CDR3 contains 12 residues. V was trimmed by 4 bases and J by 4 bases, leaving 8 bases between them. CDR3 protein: CASSVVEYEQYF. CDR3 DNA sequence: TGTGCCAGCAGTGTCGTGGAGTACGAGCAGTACTTC. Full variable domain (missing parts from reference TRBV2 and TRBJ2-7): EPEVTQTPSHQVTQMGQEVILRCVPISNHLYFYWYRQILGQKVEFLVSFYNNEISEKSEIFDDQFSVERPDGSNFTLKIRSTKLEDSAMYFCASSVVEYEQYFGPGTRLTVT.

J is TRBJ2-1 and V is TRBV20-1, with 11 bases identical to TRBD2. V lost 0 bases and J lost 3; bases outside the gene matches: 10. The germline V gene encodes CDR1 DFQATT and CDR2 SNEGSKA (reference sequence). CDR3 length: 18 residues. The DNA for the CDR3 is TGCAGTGCTAGAGATGGTAGCGGGAGGGCCCCGGACTACAATGAGCAGTTCTTC. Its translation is CSARDGSGRAPDYNEQFF.

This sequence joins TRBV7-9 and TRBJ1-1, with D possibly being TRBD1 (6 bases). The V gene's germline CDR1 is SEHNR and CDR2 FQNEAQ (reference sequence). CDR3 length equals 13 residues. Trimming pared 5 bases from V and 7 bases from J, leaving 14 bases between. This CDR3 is CASSRLGAGEAFF. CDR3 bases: TGTGCCAGCAGCCGCCTGGGGGCAGGTGAAGCTTTCTTT.

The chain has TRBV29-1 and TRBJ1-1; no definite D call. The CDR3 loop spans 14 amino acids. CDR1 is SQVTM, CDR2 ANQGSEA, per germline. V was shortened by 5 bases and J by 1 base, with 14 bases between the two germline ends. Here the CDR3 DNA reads TGCAGCGTTTTTCCCTCCTTAGCGAACACTGAAGCTTTCTTT. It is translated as CSVFPSLANTEAFF.

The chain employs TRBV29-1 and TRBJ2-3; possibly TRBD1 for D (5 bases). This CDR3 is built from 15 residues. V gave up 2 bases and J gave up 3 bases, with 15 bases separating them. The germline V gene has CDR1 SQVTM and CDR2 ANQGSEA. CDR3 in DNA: TGCAGCGTTGAATCCGGCAGGGTAATAACAGATACGCAGTATTTT. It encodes CSVESGRVITDTQYF.

The CDR3, as DNA: TGTGCCAGTAGTATACTCGGAGGGCGAGTTACTGAAGCTTTCTTT. Encoded protein: CASSILGGRVTEAFF. The chain recombines TRBV19 with TRBJ1-1; D not resolved. CDR1 is LNHDA, CDR2 SQIVND, per germline (reference sequence). V was shortened by 2 bases and J by 5 bases, with 15 bases between the two germline ends. This CDR3 spans 15 amino acids.

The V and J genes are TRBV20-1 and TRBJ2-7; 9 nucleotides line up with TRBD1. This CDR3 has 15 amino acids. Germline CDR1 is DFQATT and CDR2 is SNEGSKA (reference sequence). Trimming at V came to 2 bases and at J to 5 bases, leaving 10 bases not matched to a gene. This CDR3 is CSARSKDRGLNEQYF. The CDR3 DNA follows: TGCAGTGCTAGATCCAAGGACAGGGGTTTGAACGAGCAGTACTTC.

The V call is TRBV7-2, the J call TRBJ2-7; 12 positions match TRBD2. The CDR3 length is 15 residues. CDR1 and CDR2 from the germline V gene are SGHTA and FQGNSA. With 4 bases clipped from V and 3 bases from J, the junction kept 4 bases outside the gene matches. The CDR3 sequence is CASSYSTSGSYEQYF. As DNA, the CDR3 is TGTGCCAGCAGCTACTCGACTAGCGGGAGCTACGAGCAGTACTTC.

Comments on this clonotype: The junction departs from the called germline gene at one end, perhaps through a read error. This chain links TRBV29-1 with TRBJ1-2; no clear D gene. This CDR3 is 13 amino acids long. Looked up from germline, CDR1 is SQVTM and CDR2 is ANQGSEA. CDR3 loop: CSLEEATGYGYTF. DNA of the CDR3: TGCAGCCTTGAGGAAGCGACGGGGTATGGCTACACCTTC.

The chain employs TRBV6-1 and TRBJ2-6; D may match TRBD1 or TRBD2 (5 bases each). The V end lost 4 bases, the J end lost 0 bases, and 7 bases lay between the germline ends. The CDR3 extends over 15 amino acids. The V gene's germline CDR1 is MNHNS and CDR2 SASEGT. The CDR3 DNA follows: TGTGCCAGCAGTGGGGACCGCTCTGGGGCCAACGTCCTGACTTTC. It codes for CASSGDRSGANVLTF.

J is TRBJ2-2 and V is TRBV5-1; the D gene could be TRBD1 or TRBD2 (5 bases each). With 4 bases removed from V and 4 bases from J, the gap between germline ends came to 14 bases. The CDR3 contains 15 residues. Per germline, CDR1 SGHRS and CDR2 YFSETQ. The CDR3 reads CASSRRKGSTGELFF. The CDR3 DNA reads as TGCGCCAGCAGCCGCCGGAAGGGGAGCACCGGGGAGCTGTTTTTT. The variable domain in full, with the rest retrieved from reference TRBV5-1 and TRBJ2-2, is KAGVTQTPRYLIKTRGQQVTLSCSPISGHRSVSWYQQTPGQGLQFLFEYFSETQRNKGNFPGRFSGRQFSNSRSEMNVSTLELGDSALYLCASSRRKGSTGELFFGEGSRLTVL.

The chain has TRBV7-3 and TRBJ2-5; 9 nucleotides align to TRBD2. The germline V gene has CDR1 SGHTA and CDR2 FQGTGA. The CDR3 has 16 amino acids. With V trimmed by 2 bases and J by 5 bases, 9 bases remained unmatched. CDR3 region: CASSLLGGGAGETQYF. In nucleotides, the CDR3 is TGTGCCAGCAGCTTATTAGGCGGGGGGGCCGGGGAGACCCAGTACTTC. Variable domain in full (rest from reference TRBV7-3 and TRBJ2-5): GAGVSQTPSNKVTEKGKYVELRCDPISGHTALYWYRQSLGQGPEFLIYFQGTGAADDSGLPNDRFFAVRPEGSVSTLKIQRTERGDSAVYLCASSLLGGGAGETQYFGPGTRLLVL.

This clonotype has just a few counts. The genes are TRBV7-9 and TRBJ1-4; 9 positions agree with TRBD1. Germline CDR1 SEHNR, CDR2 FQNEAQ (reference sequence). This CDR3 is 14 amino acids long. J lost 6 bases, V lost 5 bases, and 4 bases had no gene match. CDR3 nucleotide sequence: TGTGCCAGCAGCCCGGGACAGGGTTATGAAAAACTGTTTTTT. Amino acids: CASSPGQGYEKLFF.

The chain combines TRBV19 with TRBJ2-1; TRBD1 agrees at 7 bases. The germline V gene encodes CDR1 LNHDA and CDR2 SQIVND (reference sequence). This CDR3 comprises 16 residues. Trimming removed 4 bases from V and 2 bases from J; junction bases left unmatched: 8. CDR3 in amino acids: CASSSRQGVPYNEQFF. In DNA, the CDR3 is TGTGCCAGTAGTAGCAGGCAGGGGGTGCCCTACAATGAGCAGTTCTTC.

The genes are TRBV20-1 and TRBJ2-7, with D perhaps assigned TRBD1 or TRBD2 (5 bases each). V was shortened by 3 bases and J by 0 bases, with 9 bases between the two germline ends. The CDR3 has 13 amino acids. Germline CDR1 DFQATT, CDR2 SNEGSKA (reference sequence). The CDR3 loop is CSARGTDSYEQYF. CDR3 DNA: TGCAGTGCTAGGGGGACGGACTCCTACGAGCAGTACTTC.

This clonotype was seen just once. CDR3 nucleotides: TGTGCCAGCAGCTTACTTAGCGGGACAACCTACGAGCAGTACTTC. It translates to CASSLLSGTTYEQYF. The rearrangement links TRBV7-6 to TRBJ2-7; 8 positions agree with TRBD2. J lost 2 bases, V lost 2 bases, and 5 bases had no gene match. The CDR3 length is 15 residues. CDR1 is SGHVS and CDR2 is FNYEAQ in the germline V gene.

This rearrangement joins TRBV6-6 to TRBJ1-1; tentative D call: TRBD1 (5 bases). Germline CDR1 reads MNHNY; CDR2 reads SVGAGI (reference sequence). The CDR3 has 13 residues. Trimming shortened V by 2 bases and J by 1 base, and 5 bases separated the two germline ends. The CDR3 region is CASSYRGNTEAFF. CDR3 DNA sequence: TGTGCCAGCAGTTACAGGGGGAACACTGAAGCTTTCTTT.

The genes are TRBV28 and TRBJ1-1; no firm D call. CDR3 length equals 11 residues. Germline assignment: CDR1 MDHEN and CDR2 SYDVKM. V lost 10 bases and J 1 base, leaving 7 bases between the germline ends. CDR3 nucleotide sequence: TGTGCCACCCAGACGAACACTGAAGCTTTCTTT. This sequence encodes CATQTNTEAFF.

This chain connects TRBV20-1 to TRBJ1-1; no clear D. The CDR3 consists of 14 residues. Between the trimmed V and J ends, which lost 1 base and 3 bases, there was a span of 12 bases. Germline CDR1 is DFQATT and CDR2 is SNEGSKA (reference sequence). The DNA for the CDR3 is TGCAGTGCTAGAGGGGCCGTCCAGGACACTGAAGCTTTCTTT. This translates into CSARGAVQDTEAFF.

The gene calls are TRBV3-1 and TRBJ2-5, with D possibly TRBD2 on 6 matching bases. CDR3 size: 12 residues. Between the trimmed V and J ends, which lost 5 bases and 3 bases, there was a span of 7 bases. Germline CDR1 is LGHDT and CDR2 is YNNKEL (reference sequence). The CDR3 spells CASSRLEETQYF. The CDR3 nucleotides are TGTGCCAGCAGCAGACTAGAAGAGACCCAGTACTTC.

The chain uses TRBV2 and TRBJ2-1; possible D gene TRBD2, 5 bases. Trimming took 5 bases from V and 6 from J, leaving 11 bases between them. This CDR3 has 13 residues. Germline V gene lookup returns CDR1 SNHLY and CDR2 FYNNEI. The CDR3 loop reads CASSWLAANEQFF. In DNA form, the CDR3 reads TGTGCCAGCAGTTGGCTAGCTGCCAATGAGCAGTTCTTC.

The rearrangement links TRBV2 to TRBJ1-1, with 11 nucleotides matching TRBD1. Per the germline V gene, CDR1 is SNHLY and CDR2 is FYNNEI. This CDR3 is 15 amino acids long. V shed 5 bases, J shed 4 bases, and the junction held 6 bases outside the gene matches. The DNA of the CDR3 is TGTGCCAGCAGTTGGACAGGGGGCGAGGGCACTGAAGCTTTCTTT. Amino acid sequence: CASSWTGGEGTEAFF.

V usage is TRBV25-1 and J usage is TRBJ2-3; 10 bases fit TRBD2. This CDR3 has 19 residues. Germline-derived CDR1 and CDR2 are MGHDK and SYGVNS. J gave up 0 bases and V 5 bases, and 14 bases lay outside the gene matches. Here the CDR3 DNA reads TGTGCCAGCAGTCCTACCGCCTACCAAGCGGGGGGGAGCACAGATACGCAGTATTTT. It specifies CASSPTAYQAGGSTDTQYF.

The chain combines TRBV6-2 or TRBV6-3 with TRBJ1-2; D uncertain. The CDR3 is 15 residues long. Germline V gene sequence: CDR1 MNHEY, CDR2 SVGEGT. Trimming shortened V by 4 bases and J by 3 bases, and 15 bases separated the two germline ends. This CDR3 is CASSLTLLTHYGYTF. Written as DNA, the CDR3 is TGTGCCAGCAGTTTAACCCTTCTGACCCACTATGGCTACACCTTC.

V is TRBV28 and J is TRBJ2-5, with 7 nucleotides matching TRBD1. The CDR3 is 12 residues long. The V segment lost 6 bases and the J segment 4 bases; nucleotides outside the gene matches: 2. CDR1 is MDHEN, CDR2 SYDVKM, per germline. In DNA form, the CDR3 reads TGTGCCAGCAGCAACAGGGGAGAGACCCAGTACTTC. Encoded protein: CASSNRGETQYF.

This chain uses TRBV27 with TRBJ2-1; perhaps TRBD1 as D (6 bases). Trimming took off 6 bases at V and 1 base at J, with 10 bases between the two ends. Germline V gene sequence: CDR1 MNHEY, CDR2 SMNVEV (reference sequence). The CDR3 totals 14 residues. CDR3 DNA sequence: TGTGCCAGCAGCCCAGGACAGTCCTACAATGAGCAGTTCTTC. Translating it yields CASSPGQSYNEQFF.

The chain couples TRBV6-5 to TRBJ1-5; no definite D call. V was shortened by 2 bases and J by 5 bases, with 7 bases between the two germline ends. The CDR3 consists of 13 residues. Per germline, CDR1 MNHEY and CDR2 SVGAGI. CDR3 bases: TGTGCCAGCAGTTACGCGAGGCATCAGCCCCAGCATTTT. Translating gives CASSYARHQPQHF.

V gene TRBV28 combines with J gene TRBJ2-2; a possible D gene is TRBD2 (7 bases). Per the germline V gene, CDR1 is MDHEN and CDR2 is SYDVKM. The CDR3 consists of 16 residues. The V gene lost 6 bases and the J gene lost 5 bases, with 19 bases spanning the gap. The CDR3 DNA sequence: TGTGCCAGCAGCTCACCTGGACGGGGGGCAACCGGGGAGCTGTTTTTT. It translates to CASSSPGRGATGELFF.

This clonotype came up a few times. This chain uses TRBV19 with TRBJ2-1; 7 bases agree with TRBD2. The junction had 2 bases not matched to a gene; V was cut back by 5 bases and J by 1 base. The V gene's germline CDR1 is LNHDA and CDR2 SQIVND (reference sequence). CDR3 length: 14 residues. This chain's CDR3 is CASSPSGSYNEQFF. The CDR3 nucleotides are TGTGCCAGTAGTCCTAGCGGATCCTACAATGAGCAGTTCTTC.